This T cell receptor (beta chain) was captured in a study of brain T cells in children with intractable seizures. Surgery cases with the highest brain T cell transcript signatures were chosen for sequencing. Pre-surgery treatment included at least one anti-epileptic drug. Study-wide results and caveats: Pre-surgery blood may have been undersampled, hiding some clones. Only CDR3 sequence similarity suggested viral specificity, without known HCMV serostatus.

Clones were read by immunoSEQ multiplex PCR, and TCRdb kept only the in-frame ones, dropping some. The sample lists tens of thousands of clones, under 95% occurring once. The CDR3 runs 13 residues. Germline loops: CDR1 SGHDN, CDR2 FVKESK. V lost 2 bases, J lost 6 bases, and 11 bases lay in between. Comment on this clone: Antigen specificity is unknown.

The source is a boy between 10 and 17 years old with focal cortical dysplasia and intractable seizures. V gene TRBV14 combines with J gene TRBJ2-7; no firm D call. Sequenced here: peripheral blood, sampled at surgery. The CDR3 DNA sequence: TGTGCCAGCAGCCAATACTTCGTCGGCGAGCAGTACGTC. Translating it yields CASSQYFVGEQYV.